The 12 T cell receptor beta chains given below trace back to one sample, sequenced in a study of T cell changes during pregnancy in multiple sclerosis. This table comes from immunoSEQ multiplex PCR, and its TCRdb copy is limited to in-frame clones, with some not included. The sample lists about 28,000 clones, about 83% seen once, with 6.5% to 8.5% in the top ten. The starting material was CD8+ T cells from peripheral blood mononuclear cells, obtained after pregnancy. Receptor source: a female donor with multiple sclerosis, enrolled in a pregnancy study.

This clone was detected a few times. The CDR3 DNA reads TGTGCCAGCAGTGGCTCCCCGACGGCAGGCCAATTCTCCTACGAGCAGTACTTC. Encoded protein: CASSGSPTAGQFSYEQYF. This sequence joins TRBV6-1 and TRBJ2-7; no clear D. The CDR3 has 18 amino acids. Germline V CDR1 and CDR2: MNHNS, SASEGT. Trimming pared 4 bases from V and 0 bases from J, leaving 22 bases between.

Turning to this clone: The junction departs from germline at one end; a sequencing error may be responsible. V usage is TRBV7-9 and J usage is TRBJ1-2; D is perhaps TRBD1 (6 bases). Germline lookup yields CDR1 SEHNR and CDR2 FQNEAQ (reference sequence). The CDR3 spans 13 residues. The CDR3: CASSLERGYGYTF. CDR3 nucleotides: TGTGCCAGCAGTTTAGAAAGGGGGTATGGCTACACCTTC.

The rearrangement uses TRBV6-5 and TRBJ1-1, with 8 bases identical to TRBD1. CDR3 length equals 15 residues. V dropped 4 bases and J dropped 1; count of bases not matched to a gene: 5. Germline V gene lookup returns CDR1 MNHEY and CDR2 SVGAGI. DNA of the CDR3: TGTGCCAGCAGTTCAGGGGGCGCGACGAACACTGAAGCTTTCTTT. Translating it yields CASSSGGATNTEAFF.

The CDR3 loop reads CASSERDRGRRGEQYF. CDR3 DNA sequence: TGTGCCAGCAGTGAGCGGGACAGGGGGCGACGGGGCGAGCAGTACTTC. The rearrangement joins TRBV25-1 to TRBJ2-7; 12 bases fit TRBD1. The J segment lost 6 bases and the V segment lost 3 bases, leaving 9 bases of the junction unmatched. The CDR3 totals 16 residues. The germline V gene has CDR1 MGHDK and CDR2 SYGVNS.

The chain carries TRBV5-1 and TRBJ2-7; weak D call: TRBD2 (7 bases). V was trimmed by 2 bases and J by 4 bases, leaving 10 bases between them. Per germline, CDR1 SGHRS and CDR2 YFSETQ. This CDR3 spans 13 amino acids. CDR3 sequence: CASSFGGQYEQYF. CDR3 DNA sequence: TGCGCCAGCAGCTTCGGGGGGCAATACGAGCAGTACTTC.

The gene calls are TRBV10-2 and TRBJ2-2, with TRBD2 matching over 14 bases. J was trimmed by 6 bases and V by 7 bases; bases with no gene match: 7. The CDR3 sequence is 16 residues long. Per germline, CDR1 WSHSY and CDR2 SAAADI. The CDR3 reads CASTGTSGRMAGELFF. CDR3 DNA: TGCGCCAGCACTGGGACTAGCGGGAGAATGGCCGGGGAGCTGTTTTTT.

The chain uses TRBV7-9 and TRBJ2-7, with TRBD1 as a possible D gene (6 bases). CDR3 size: 13 residues. V shed 5 bases and J shed 7 bases, with 15 bases lying between them. CDR1 SEHNR and CDR2 FQNEAQ come from the germline V gene (reference sequence). The CDR3 loop reads CASSPRTEGEQYF. CDR3 nucleotides: TGTGCCAGCAGCCCAAGGACAGAGGGTGAGCAGTACTTC.

The CDR3: CASSLWRGGPYEQFF. In DNA form, the CDR3 reads TGTGCCAGCAGTTTATGGCGGGGGGGCCCTTATGAGCAGTTCTTC. The V call is TRBV28, the J call TRBJ2-1; 9 bases are a match to TRBD2. CDR1 and CDR2 (germline): MDHEN, SYDVKM. V dropped 0 bases and J dropped 8; count of bases not matched to a gene: 5. The CDR3 consists of 15 residues.

V gene TRBV9 combines with J gene TRBJ1-2; the D gene is possibly TRBD1 (5 bases). The CDR3 has 14 residues. The germline V and J ends were trimmed by 4 bases and 5 bases, with 15 bases remaining between them. Germline values: CDR1 SGDLS, CDR2 YYNGEE. The CDR3 is CASSPGGSTYGYTF. CDR3 sequence (DNA): TGTGCCAGCAGCCCGGGGGGGTCAACTTATGGCTACACCTTC.

V is TRBV7-6 and J is TRBJ2-2; TRBD1 agrees at 8 bases. This CDR3 is 16 amino acids long. Germline CDR1 SGHVS, CDR2 FNYEAQ. J gave up 6 bases and V 2 bases, and 8 bases lay outside the gene matches. The CDR3 DNA reads TGTGCCAGCAGCTTATTTCTGGACAGGGTGGCCGGGGAGCTGTTTTTT. Translated: CASSLFLDRVAGELFF.

This sequence joins TRBV9 and TRBJ1-5, with D uncertain. Germline CDR1 SGDLS, CDR2 YYNGEE. The CDR3 totals 15 residues. The V and J ends lost 2 bases and 1 base respectively, with 10 bases between them. In DNA form, the CDR3 reads TGTGCCAGCAGCGTCAGAGGGCTCAGCAATCAGCCCCAGCATTTT. Encoded protein: CASSVRGLSNQPQHF.

The rearrangement uses TRBV7-9 and TRBJ2-1; 11 positions match TRBD2. J gave up 3 bases and V 0 bases, and 1 base lay outside the gene matches. The V gene's germline CDR1 is SEHNR and CDR2 FQNEAQ (reference sequence). The CDR3 contains 16 residues. CDR3 nucleotide sequence: TGTGCCAGCAGCTTAGCACTAGCGGGGGTCTACAATGAGCAGTTCTTC. This translates into CASSLALAGVYNEQFF.